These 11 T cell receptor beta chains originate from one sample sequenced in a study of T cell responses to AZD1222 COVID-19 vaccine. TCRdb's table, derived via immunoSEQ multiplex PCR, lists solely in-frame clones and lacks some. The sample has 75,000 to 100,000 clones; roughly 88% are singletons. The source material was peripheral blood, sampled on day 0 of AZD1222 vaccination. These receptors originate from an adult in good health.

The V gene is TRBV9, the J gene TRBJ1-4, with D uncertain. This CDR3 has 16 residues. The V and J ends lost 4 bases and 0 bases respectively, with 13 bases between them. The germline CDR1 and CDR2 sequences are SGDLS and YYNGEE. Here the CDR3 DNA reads TGTGCCAGCAGCCAGATCGAGGGCTCAACTAATGAAAAACTGTTTTTT. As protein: CASSQIEGSTNEKLFF.

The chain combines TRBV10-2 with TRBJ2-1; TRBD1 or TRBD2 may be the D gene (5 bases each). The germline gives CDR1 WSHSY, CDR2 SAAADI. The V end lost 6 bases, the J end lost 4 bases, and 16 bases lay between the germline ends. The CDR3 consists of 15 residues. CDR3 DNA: TGCGCCAGCAGATTAGGGACGAATATGTACAATGAGCAGTTCTTC. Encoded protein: CASRLGTNMYNEQFF.

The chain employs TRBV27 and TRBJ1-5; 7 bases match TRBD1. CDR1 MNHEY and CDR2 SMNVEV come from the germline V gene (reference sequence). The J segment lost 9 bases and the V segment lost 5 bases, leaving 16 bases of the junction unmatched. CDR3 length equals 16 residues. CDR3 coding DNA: TGTGCCAGCAGTCCGTCGGGACAGCCCTTCCGGAGGCCCCAGCATTTT. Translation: CASSPSGQPFRRPQHF.

Here the CDR3 reads CSVEDLGQGTYEQYF. CDR3 DNA sequence: TGCAGCGTTGAAGATCTGGGACAGGGAACCTACGAGCAGTACTTC. The chain combines TRBV29-1 with TRBJ2-7, with TRBD1 matching over 9 bases. This CDR3 has 15 amino acids. V was clipped by 0 bases and J by 2 bases; unmatched bases: 5. Germline V lookup: CDR1 SQVTM, CDR2 ANQGSEA.

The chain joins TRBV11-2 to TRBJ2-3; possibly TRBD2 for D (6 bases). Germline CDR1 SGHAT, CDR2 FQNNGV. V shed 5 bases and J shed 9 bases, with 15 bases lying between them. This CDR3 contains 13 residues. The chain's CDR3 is CASSLRLAKTQYF. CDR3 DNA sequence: TGTGCCAGCAGCCTGCGGCTAGCGAAAACGCAGTATTTT. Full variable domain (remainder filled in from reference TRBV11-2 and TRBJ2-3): EAGVAQSPRYKIIEKRQSVAFWCNPISGHATLYWYQQILGQGPKLLIQFQNNGVVDDSQLPKDRFSAERLKGVDSTLKIQPAKLEDSAVYLCASSLRLAKTQYFGPGTRLTVL.

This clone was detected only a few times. CDR3 sequence: CASSQGRQGRTEAFF. For the CDR3, the DNA is TGCGCCAGCAGCCAAGGCCGACAGGGAAGGACTGAAGCTTTCTTT. The J gene is TRBJ1-1, the V gene TRBV4-3; 7 bases map to TRBD1. Germline V gives CDR1 LGHNA, CDR2 YSLEER. The CDR3 runs to 15 residues. With 1 base clipped from V and 5 bases from J, the junction kept 7 bases outside the gene matches.

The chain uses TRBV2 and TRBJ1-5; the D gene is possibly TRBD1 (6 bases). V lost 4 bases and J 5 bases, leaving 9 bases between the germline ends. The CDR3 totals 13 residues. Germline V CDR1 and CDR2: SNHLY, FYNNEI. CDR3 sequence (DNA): TGTGCCAGCAGTGCCAGGGGTTATCAGCCCCAGCATTTT. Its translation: CASSARGYQPQHF. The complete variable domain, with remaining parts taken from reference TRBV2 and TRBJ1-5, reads EPEVTQTPSHQVTQMGQEVILRCVPISNHLYFYWYRQILGQKVEFLVSFYNNEISEKSEIFDDQFSVERPDGSNFTLKIRSTKLEDSAMYFCASSARGYQPQHFGDGTRLSIL.

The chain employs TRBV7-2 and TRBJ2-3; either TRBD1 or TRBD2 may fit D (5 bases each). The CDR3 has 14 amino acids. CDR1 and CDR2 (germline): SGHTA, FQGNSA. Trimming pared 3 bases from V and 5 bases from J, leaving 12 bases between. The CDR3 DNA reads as TGTGCCAGCAGCTTGGGGGTGGCTCTAGATACGCAGTATTTT. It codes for CASSLGVALDTQYF.

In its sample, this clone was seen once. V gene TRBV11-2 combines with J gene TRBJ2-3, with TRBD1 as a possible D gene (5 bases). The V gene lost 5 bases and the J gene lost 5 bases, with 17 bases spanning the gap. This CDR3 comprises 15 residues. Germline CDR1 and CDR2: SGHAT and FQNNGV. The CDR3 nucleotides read TGTGCCAGCAGCCCCCACGCCAGGGCAAAAGATACGCAGTATTTT. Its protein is CASSPHARAKDTQYF. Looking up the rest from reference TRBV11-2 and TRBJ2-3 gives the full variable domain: EAGVAQSPRYKIIEKRQSVAFWCNPISGHATLYWYQQILGQGPKLLIQFQNNGVVDDSQLPKDRFSAERLKGVDSTLKIQPAKLEDSAVYLCASSPHARAKDTQYFGPGTRLTVL.

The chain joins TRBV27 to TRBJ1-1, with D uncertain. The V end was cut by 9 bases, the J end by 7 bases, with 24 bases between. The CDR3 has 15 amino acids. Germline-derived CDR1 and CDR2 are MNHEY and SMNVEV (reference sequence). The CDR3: CARRLKLPQRHEAFF. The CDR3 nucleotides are TGTGCCAGACGCCTTAAACTCCCGCAGAGACATGAAGCTTTCTTT.

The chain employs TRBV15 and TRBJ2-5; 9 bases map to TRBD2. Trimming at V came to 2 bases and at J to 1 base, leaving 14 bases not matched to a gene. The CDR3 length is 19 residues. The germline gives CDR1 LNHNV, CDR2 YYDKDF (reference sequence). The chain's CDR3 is CATSRRGGLTSGLQETQYF. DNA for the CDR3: TGTGCCACCAGCAGACGAGGAGGATTGACTAGCGGCCTCCAAGAGACCCAGTACTTC.